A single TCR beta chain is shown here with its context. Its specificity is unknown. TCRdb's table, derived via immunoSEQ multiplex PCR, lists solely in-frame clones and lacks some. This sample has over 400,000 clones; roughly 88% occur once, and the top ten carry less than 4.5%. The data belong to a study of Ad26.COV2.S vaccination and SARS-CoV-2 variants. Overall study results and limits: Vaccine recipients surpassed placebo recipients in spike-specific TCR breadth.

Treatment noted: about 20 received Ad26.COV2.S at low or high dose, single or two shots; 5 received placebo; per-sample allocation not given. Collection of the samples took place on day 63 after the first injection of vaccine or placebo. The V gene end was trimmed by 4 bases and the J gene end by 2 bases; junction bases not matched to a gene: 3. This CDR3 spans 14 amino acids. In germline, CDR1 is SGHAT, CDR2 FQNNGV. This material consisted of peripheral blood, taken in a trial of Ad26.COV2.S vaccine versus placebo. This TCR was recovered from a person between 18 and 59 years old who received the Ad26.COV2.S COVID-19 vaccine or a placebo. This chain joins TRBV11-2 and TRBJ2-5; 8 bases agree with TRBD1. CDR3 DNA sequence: TGTGCCAGCAGCTCTGGACAGGGACAAGAGACCCAGTACTTC. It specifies CASSSGQGQETQYF.